This is a list of T cell receptor beta chains from one sample in a study of blood T cell repertoires in COVID-19. Measured with immunoSEQ multiplex PCR; TCRdb has only the in-frame clones, and not every one. The sample lists 380,000 or so clones; around nine tenths were seen once. The source material was PBMCs or T cells enriched from blood (not recorded which). The receptors were sampled from a woman aged 25 to 39 with acute COVID-19. Both conserved end residues are part of each CDR3. A D gene is named only where the DNA matches it firmly. For some rows the clone size is stated as once, few or many, or as a class when expanded; others skip it.

v_call	d_call	clone_size	j_call	cdr3_aa	cdr3_nt
TRBV2	TRBD2	-	TRBJ2-1	CATTGTSGADNEQFF	TGTGCCACGACCGGGACTAGCGGGGCAGACAATGAGCAGTTCTTC
TRBV4-1	-	few	TRBJ1-1	CASSPQAINTEAFF	TGCGCCAGCAGCCCGCAGGCTATTAACACTGAAGCTTTCTTT
TRBV29-1	-	-	TRBJ2-7	CSVYPRDTYEQYF	TGCAGCGTTTATCCTCGGGACACCTACGAGCAGTACTTC
TRBV6-1	TRBD1	-	TRBJ1-5	CASSDYRQGSYQPQHF	TGTGCCAGCAGTGACTATCGACAGGGGAGTTATCAGCCCCAGCATTTT
TRBV9	TRBD1	-	TRBJ1-1	CASSAKGQGGTEAFF	TGTGCCAGCAGCGCGAAAGGACAGGGGGGCACTGAAGCTTTCTTT
TRBV7-9	TRBD1	once	TRBJ1-1	CASSNSGGEAEAFF	TGTGCCAGCAGCAATTCAGGGGGAGAGGCTGAAGCTTTCTTT
TRBV10-3	TRBD2	few	TRBJ2-1	CAISATSGGNNEQFF	TGTGCCATCAGTGCGACTAGCGGGGGTAACAATGAGCAGTTCTTC
TRBV6-5	TRBD1	-	TRBJ1-3	CASSYGQAGSGNTIYF	TGTGCCAGCAGTTACGGACAGGCGGGCTCTGGAAACACCATATATTTT
TRBV5-8	TRBD1	-	TRBJ2-7	CASSFRTGGYEQYF	TGTGCCAGCAGCTTCCGGACAGGGGGCTACGAGCAGTACTTC
TRBV7-6	-	-	TRBJ1-6	CASSLGAGPLHF	TGTGCCAGCAGCTTAGGGGCTGGACCCCTCCACTTT
TRBV5-1	TRBD1	once	TRBJ1-1	CASSWGQQAFF	TGCGCCAGCAGCTGGGGACAGCAAGCTTTCTTT
TRBV10-1	TRBD2	-	TRBJ2-3	CASSEAGGAADTQYF	TGCGCCAGCAGTGAAGCGGGGGGCGCGGCAGATACGCAGTATTTT
TRBV7-9	-	-	TRBJ1-2	CASSSGGGDYGYTF	TGTGCCAGCTCCTCAGGAGGCGGCGACTATGGCTACACCTTC
TRBV7-8	-	-	TRBJ2-1	CASSPVGSPVKFF	TGTGCCAGCAGCCCCGTGGGCTCCCCCGTCAAGTTCTTC
TRBV11-2	-	-	TRBJ2-7	CASSLEIGPMRGYEQYF	TGTGCCAGCAGCTTAGAAATAGGACCGATGCGGGGCTACGAGCAGTACTTC
TRBV6-5	-	-	TRBJ1-1	CASSPPGPMLTEAFF	TGTGCCAGCAGCCCCCCGGGTCCCATGTTGACTGAAGCTTTCTTT
TRBV19	-	-	TRBJ2-1	CASSILASNEQFF	TGTGCCAGTAGTATCCTAGCGAGTAATGAGCAGTTCTTC
TRBV5-6	-	-	TRBJ2-2	CASSVSGWVTGELFF	TGTGCCAGCAGCGTATCAGGGTGGGTCACCGGGGAGCTGTTTTTT
TRBV18	-	-	TRBJ2-7	CASSPISGPEQYF	TGTGCCAGCTCACCAATCTCAGGCCCGGAGCAGTACTTC
TRBV3-1/TRBV3-2	TRBD1	-	TRBJ1-6	CASSPGFRTGANSPLHF	TGTGCCAGCAGCCCGGGATTTAGGACAGGGGCAAACTCACCCCTCCACTTT
TRBV30	-	-	TRBJ2-2	CAWTGLAGTGELFF	TGTGCCTGGACAGGTCTAGCCGGCACCGGGGAGCTGTTTTTT
TRBV19	-	few	TRBJ1-1	CASSNLSGRPEAFF	TGTGCCAGTAGTAACCTCTCGGGGAGGCCTGAAGCTTTCTTT
TRBV5-1	TRBD1	-	TRBJ1-1	CASSSDRGTEAFF	TGCGCCAGCAGCTCCGACAGGGGCACTGAAGCTTTCTTT
TRBV5-1	-	-	TRBJ1-1	CASSLAGGENTEAFF	TGCGCCAGCAGCTTGGCCGGAGGGGAGAACACTGAAGCTTTCTTT
TRBV5-5	-	once	TRBJ2-2	CASSEQGTGELFF	TGTGCCAGCAGCGAACAGGGAACCGGGGAGCTGTTTTTT
TRBV7-8	-	-	TRBJ1-2	CASSLEGPGNGAGGYTF	TGTGCCAGCAGCTTAGAGGGACCGGGCAATGGGGCGGGGGGCTACACCTTC
TRBV11-1	TRBD1	-	TRBJ2-1	CASSFGQGRSDEQFF	TGTGCCAGCAGCTTCGGACAGGGGAGAAGCGATGAGCAGTTCTTC
TRBV7-8	TRBD1	-	TRBJ2-2	CASSFDRGAPGELFF	TGTGCCAGCAGCTTCGACAGGGGCGCTCCCGGGGAGCTGTTTTTT
TRBV18	TRBD1	-	TRBJ1-2	CASSPPSRQGYGYTF	TGTGCCAGCTCACCTCCCTCGCGACAGGGCTATGGCTACACCTTC
TRBV11-2	TRBD2	-	TRBJ2-7	CATSRGAYEQYF	TGTGCCACCTCCCGGGGGGCCTACGAGCAGTACTTC
TRBV10-3	-	-	TRBJ2-3	CAISLTRTDTQYF	TGTGCCATCAGCCTGACAAGGACAGATACGCAGTATTTT
TRBV19	TRBD1	-	TRBJ2-5	CASRRTGQETQYF	TGTGCCAGTAGACGGACAGGCCAAGAGACCCAGTACTTC
TRBV2	TRBD2	-	TRBJ2-1	CASSDKGGTSPEDEQFF	TGTGCCAGCAGTGATAAGGGAGGGACTAGCCCCGAGGATGAGCAGTTCTTC
TRBV5-1	TRBD2	-	TRBJ2-7	CASSPGGTYEQYF	TGCGCCAGCAGCCCGGGGGGAACCTACGAGCAGTACTTC
TRBV7-2	-	-	TRBJ2-6	CASSLAGGAGANVLTF	TGTGCCAGCAGCTTAGCGGGGGGAGCCGGGGCCAACGTCCTGACTTTC
TRBV9	-	-	TRBJ1-4	CASSLQPRANEKLFF	TGTGCCAGCAGCCTCCAACCGAGGGCTAATGAAAAACTGTTTTTT
TRBV6-2/TRBV6-3	-	-	TRBJ1-4	CASSTREYEKLFF	TGTGCCAGCAGTACCCGGGAATATGAAAAACTGTTTTTT
TRBV7-9	-	-	TRBJ2-3	CASSSGGPVSDTQYF	TGTGCCAGCAGCTCCGGCGGTCCTGTTTCAGATACGCAGTATTTT
TRBV11-2	TRBD2	-	TRBJ2-3	CASGLAGGVTDTQYF	TGTGCCAGCGGACTAGCGGGGGGTGTTACAGATACGCAGTATTTT
TRBV5-5	TRBD1	-	TRBJ1-3	CASSLAGTGGLGGNTIYF	TGTGCCAGCAGCTTGGCCGGCACAGGGGGCCTGGGAGGAAACACCATATATTTT
TRBV2	-	-	TRBJ2-7	CASSELDIAYEQYF	TGTGCCAGCAGTGAACTGGACATAGCCTACGAGCAGTACTTC